This T cell receptor beta chain was found in a study of blood T cell repertoires in COVID-19. Seattle enrolled patients during active infection and tracked them longitudinally. Per the original methods: Reference gene primer amplification gave estimated nucleated cell counts. Using immunoSEQ multiplex PCR, the repertoire was profiled, and TCRdb retains in-frame clones only, with some absent. V, J and clone size are taken as reported in that table, and D and trimming were inferred from the DNA itself. The sample lists about 230,000 clones; 65% to 90% were seen once. Trimming removed 0 bases from V and 0 bases from J, with 8 bases in between. CDR3 size: 15 residues. Germline assignment: CDR1 MNHEY and CDR2 SVGAGI.

The chain carries TRBV6-5 and TRBJ1-1; D is perhaps TRBD1 (6 bases). Sequencing input: peripheral blood. The clonotype comes from a man between 50 and 59 years old with COVID-19, enrolled during active disease. This CDR3 reads CASSYSGQMNTEAFF. Here the CDR3 DNA reads TGTGCCAGCAGTTACTCTGGACAGATGAACACTGAAGCTTTCTTT.